This T cell receptor beta chain originates from a study of T cells in Graves' hyperthyroidism and ophthalmopathy. The CDR3 totals 14 residues. V was cut by 4 bases and J by 0 bases, with 13 bases left in between. Germline V gene data show CDR1 as SQVTM and CDR2 as ANQGSEA. Study findings and constraints: Ophthalmopathy was model-predicted a median about 6.9 months pre-onset. Among clonotypes expanded in thyroid above 0.001, most were also found in blood. A 13 V-J model separated ophthalmopathy from stable hyperthyroidism.

RNA transcripts provided the source from which TCR beta CDR3 regions were amplified. A set of HTBI primers served as the primers for a first-round RT-PCR of the TCR CDR3. Each CDR3 protein gets one entry after TCRdb re-called the multiplex PCR reads with MiXCR. The data show 660,000 or so distinct CDR3 sequences, with less than 45% seen just once and under 8.5% held by the top ten. The sample holds many counts of this clonotype. The antigen is not known. Thyroid ultrasound and orbital computed tomography, with clinical symptoms and serum thyroxine and TRAb, informed diagnoses. The V gene is TRBV29-1, the J gene TRBJ2-7; TRBD1 or TRBD2 may be the D gene (5 bases each). The source material was peripheral blood or thyroid tissue (not recorded which). The clonotype was recovered from an adult man with Graves' disease, either hyperthyroidism or ophthalmopathy (not recorded which). The CDR3 is CSVGRDQSSYEQYF. As DNA, the CDR3 is TGCAGCGTTGGTCGGGACCAGAGCTCCTACGAGCAGTACTTC.